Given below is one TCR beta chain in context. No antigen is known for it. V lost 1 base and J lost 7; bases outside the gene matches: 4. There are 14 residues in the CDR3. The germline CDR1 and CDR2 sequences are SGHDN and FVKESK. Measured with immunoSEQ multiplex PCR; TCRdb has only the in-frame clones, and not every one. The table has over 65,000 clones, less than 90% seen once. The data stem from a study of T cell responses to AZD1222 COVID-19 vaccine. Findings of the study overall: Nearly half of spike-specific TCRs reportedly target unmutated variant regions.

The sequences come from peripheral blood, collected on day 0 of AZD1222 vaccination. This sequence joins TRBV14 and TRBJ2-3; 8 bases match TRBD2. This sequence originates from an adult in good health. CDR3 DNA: TGTGCCAGCAGCCAAGCGGGAGGGCCGAATACGCAGTATTTT. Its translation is CASSQAGGPNTQYF.